The 9 T cell receptor beta chains in this list originate from one sample, sequenced in a study of immune evolution from preneoplasia to lung adenocarcinoma. Some clones are missing from TCRdb's copy, which holds only in-frame ones; the method was immunoSEQ multiplex PCR. This sample yields 16,000 or so clones, of which 86% are seen a single time; around 2.6% belongs to the top ten. What was sequenced was FFPE invasive lung adenocarcinoma tissue. Every receptor here comes from a person aged 65 to 79 with invasive lung adenocarcinoma.

The chain joins TRBV25-1 to TRBJ1-1; 8 bases are shared with TRBD1. The V segment lost 4 bases and the J segment 0 bases; nucleotides outside the gene matches: 4. Germline CDR1 MGHDK, CDR2 SYGVNS. This CDR3 has 15 residues. CDR3: CASSAEGQVNTEAFF. CDR3 nucleotide sequence: TGTGCCAGCAGTGCGGAGGGACAGGTGAACACTGAAGCTTTCTTT.

J is TRBJ2-2 and V is TRBV4-2; D unresolved. The CDR3 consists of 17 residues. V lost 3 bases and J 3 bases, leaving 17 bases between the germline ends. Germline V gene sequence: CDR1 LGHNA, CDR2 YNFKEQ. In nucleotides, the CDR3 is TGTGCCAGCAGCCAGATTCCCTCCGGCAGCTACACCGGGGAGCTGTTTTTT. This translates into CASSQIPSGSYTGELFF.

The chain employs TRBV15 and TRBJ2-2; 7 positions agree with TRBD1. Germline loops: CDR1 LNHNV, CDR2 YYDKDF (reference sequence). With V trimmed by 1 base and J by 5 bases, 7 bases remained unmatched. The CDR3 totals 16 residues. CDR3 region: CATSRGGRGLTGELFF. In DNA form, the CDR3 reads TGTGCCACCAGCAGAGGGGGAAGGGGGCTGACCGGGGAGCTGTTTTTT.

The chain has TRBV4-1 and TRBJ2-7; D is possibly TRBD1 (5 bases). The CDR3 totals 15 residues. Trimming removed 4 bases from V and 6 bases from J, with 19 bases in between. CDR1 and CDR2 (germline): MGHRA, YSYEKL. This chain's CDR3 is CASSPTAGISSEQYF. CDR3 sequence (DNA): TGCGCCAGCAGCCCCACGGCAGGGATATCGAGCGAGCAGTACTTC.

The rearrangement links TRBV6-1 to TRBJ1-3, with no clear D. In germline, CDR1 is MNHNS, CDR2 SASEGT. CDR3 size: 13 residues. Trimming removed 8 bases from V and 2 bases from J, with 10 bases in between. The CDR3 loop reads CASGPHPGNTIYF. The CDR3 DNA reads as TGTGCCAGCGGCCCCCATCCTGGAAACACCATATATTTT.

The chain uses TRBV20-1 and TRBJ2-7; perhaps TRBD2 as D (6 bases). CDR3 length: 11 amino acids. From germline, CDR1 is DFQATT and CDR2 SNEGSKA (reference sequence). Trimming cost V 7 bases and J 4 bases, with 11 bases left between them. Written as DNA, the CDR3 is TGCAGTGGGGAGGTCGGGTACGAGCAGTACTTC. Its translation: CSGEVGYEQYF.

This chain links TRBV28 with TRBJ1-5, with 7 bases identical to TRBD1. The CDR3 runs to 19 residues. From germline, CDR1 is MDHEN and CDR2 SYDVKM. The V and J ends lost 5 bases and 2 bases, in that order; junction bases with no gene match: 18. As DNA, the CDR3 is TGTGCCAGCAGTCCATACCCCGGGACAGACATTATAGGCAATCAGCCCCAGCATTTT. This gives the protein CASSPYPGTDIIGNQPQHF.

The CDR3 sequence: CASSLDGGTGDTQYF. The CDR3 DNA reads TGTGCCAGCAGCTTGGACGGGGGCACTGGAGATACGCAGTATTTT. V and J are TRBV7-2 and TRBJ2-3; D tentatively fits TRBD1 or TRBD2 (6 bases each). The V gene lost 3 bases and the J gene lost 5 bases, with 15 bases spanning the gap. The CDR3 extends over 15 amino acids. CDR1 and CDR2 from the germline V gene are SGHTA and FQGNSA.

This clone was seen a handful of times. This chain links TRBV7-8 with TRBJ2-3, with D hard to call. This CDR3 has 14 residues. Trimming took off 3 bases at V and 5 bases at J, with 12 bases between the two ends. Germline CDR1 and CDR2: SGHVS and FQNEAQ. The CDR3: CASSFVPVGDTQYF. CDR3 nucleotides: TGTGCCAGCAGCTTCGTACCAGTAGGAGATACGCAGTATTTT.